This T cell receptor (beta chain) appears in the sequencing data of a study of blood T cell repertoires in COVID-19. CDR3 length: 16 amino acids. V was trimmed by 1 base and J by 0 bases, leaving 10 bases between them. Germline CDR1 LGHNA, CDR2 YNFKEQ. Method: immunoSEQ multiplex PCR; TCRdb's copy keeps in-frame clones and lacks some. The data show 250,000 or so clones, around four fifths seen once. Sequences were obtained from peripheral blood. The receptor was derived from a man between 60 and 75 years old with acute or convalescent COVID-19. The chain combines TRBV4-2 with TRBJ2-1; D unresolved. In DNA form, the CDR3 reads TGTGCCAGCAGCCAAGTACACGGCGGCTCCTACAATGAGCAGTTCTTC. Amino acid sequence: CASSQVHGGSYNEQFF.